Each of the 14 T cell receptor beta chains below was sequenced from the same sample in a study of shared clonotypes between healthy human individuals. Only in-frame clones appear in the TCRdb table, and some are missing; sequencing was by immunoSEQ multiplex PCR. The table lists over a million clones, roughly 98% of them singletons. The sample was naive CD4+ T cells sorted from blood. Described subset: CD45RA+ positively selected. The receptor source for this set is a man aged 30 to 39 in good health.

The genes are TRBV5-1 and TRBJ2-7; 8 bases agree with TRBD2. The CDR3 is 16 residues long. The trim removed 1 base at V and 3 bases at J, leaving 9 bases unmatched. Germline V gives CDR1 SGHRS, CDR2 YFSETQ. The CDR3 region has the DNA TGCGCCAGCAGCTTGACTAGCGGAGGTCTCTACTACGAGCAGTACTTC. Its protein is CASSLTSGGLYYEQYF.

This chain links TRBV28 with TRBJ1-5; TRBD1 matches 8 bases. This CDR3 spans 17 amino acids. Germline V gives CDR1 MDHEN, CDR2 SYDVKM. With V trimmed by 1 base and J by 2 bases, 7 bases remained unmatched. The DNA of the CDR3 is TGTGCCAGCAGTTTATTCGCAGACAGGGGCGGCAATCAGCCCCAGCATTTT. Its translation: CASSLFADRGGNQPQHF. Drawing the rest from reference TRBV28 and TRBJ1-5, the complete variable domain is DVKVTQSSRYLVKRTGEKVFLECVQDMDHENMFWYRQDPGLGLRLIYFSYDVKMKEKGDIPEGYSVSREKKERFSLILESASTNQTSMYLCASSLFADRGGNQPQHFGDGTRLSIL.

This clone has only one observation. The rearrangement links TRBV27 to TRBJ2-1, with 8 bases that match TRBD2. Germline trimming cut 7 bases from V and 9 bases from J; bases unmatched to any gene: 8. This CDR3 spans 13 amino acids. Germline CDR1 and CDR2: MNHEY and SMNVEV (reference sequence). CDR3: CASIRLAGGEQFF. CDR3 in DNA: TGTGCCAGCATCAGGCTAGCGGGCGGTGAGCAGTTCTTC.

This CDR3 reads CASSARYDLFSYGYTF. CDR3 DNA sequence: TGTGCCAGCAGTGCCCGCTACGACCTTTTTTCCTATGGCTACACCTTC. This chain links TRBV6-1 with TRBJ1-2; D remains unclear. Deletions cut 4 bases from V and 4 bases from J, with 19 bases between. This CDR3 has 16 residues. Germline loops: CDR1 MNHNS, CDR2 SASEGT.

The V gene is TRBV10-1, the J gene TRBJ1-1, with unresolved D. Trimming cost V 0 bases and J 1 base, with 6 bases left between them. CDR1 and CDR2 (germline): WNHNN, SYGVQD (reference sequence). CDR3 length: 14 amino acids. The CDR3, as DNA: TGCGCCAGCAGTGAGTCTCGCAGGAACACTGAAGCTTTCTTT. It is translated as CASSESRRNTEAFF.

The V call is TRBV9, the J call TRBJ2-7; 7 bases line up with TRBD1. Germline V gene data show CDR1 as SGDLS and CDR2 as YYNGEE. The CDR3 extends over 15 amino acids. The trim removed 4 bases at V and 2 bases at J, leaving 9 bases unmatched. The CDR3 DNA is TGTGCCAGCAGCACAAGACAGGGTGGCACCTACGAGCAGTACTTC. This gives the protein CASSTRQGGTYEQYF.

This sequence joins TRBV15 and TRBJ2-3, with TRBD1 identical over 7 bases. V lost 4 bases and J lost 4; bases outside the gene matches: 5. The CDR3 is made up of 14 amino acids. CDR1 is LNHNV, CDR2 YYDKDF, per germline (reference sequence). CDR3 residues: CATSTGTAPDTQYF. The CDR3 DNA sequence: TGTGCCACCAGCACTGGGACAGCCCCAGATACGCAGTATTTT.

The chain combines TRBV28 with TRBJ1-1; 7 positions match TRBD1. Germline CDR1 MDHEN, CDR2 SYDVKM. This CDR3 is 14 amino acids long. J gave up 5 bases and V 7 bases, and 10 bases lay outside the gene matches. The CDR3 DNA sequence: TGTGCCAGCATTCACGACAGGGTTTTGACTGAAGCTTTCTTT. It is translated as CASIHDRVLTEAFF.

The gene calls are TRBV23-1 and TRBJ1-1; unclear D gene. TRBV23-1 is assigned to the ORF class and has an uncertain function. Trimming removed 4 bases from V and 6 bases from J, with 6 bases in between. This CDR3 contains 11 residues. The CDR3, as DNA: TGCGCCAGCAGTCCTAGCGCTGAAGCTTTCTTT. Its protein product is CASSPSAEAFF.

This sequence joins TRBV7-2 and TRBJ2-7; 12 bases agree with TRBD2. Trimming took 3 bases from V and 8 from J; bases not matched to a gene: 2. CDR1 and CDR2 from the germline V gene are SGHTA and FQGNSA. This CDR3 region has 13 residues. The CDR3 loop is CASSLGLAGKQYF. CDR3 DNA: TGTGCCAGCAGCTTGGGACTAGCGGGTAAGCAGTACTTC.

This chain's CDR3 is CASSLGQGLYEQYF. As DNA, the CDR3 is TGTGCCAGCAGCTTAGGGCAGGGTTTGTACGAGCAGTACTTC. J is TRBJ2-7 and V is TRBV7-9; TRBD1 is a possible D gene (5 bases). Germline CDR1 is SEHNR and CDR2 is FQNEAQ (reference sequence). CDR3 size: 14 residues. V was clipped by 1 base and J by 4 bases, with 11 bases between them.

V usage is TRBV29-1 and J usage is TRBJ2-3; TRBD2 matches 7 bases. Germline loops: CDR1 SQVTM, CDR2 ANQGSEA. The CDR3 covers 13 residues. The junction had 8 bases not matched to a gene; V was cut back by 7 bases and J by 4 bases. CDR3 DNA sequence: TGCAGCGCTGGACTAGGGAGCTCAGATACGCAGTATTTT. Translation: CSAGLGSSDTQYF.

This CDR3 is CASSLAEGWNNYGYTF. CDR3 bases: TGCGCCAGCAGCTTGGCCGAAGGGTGGAATAACTATGGCTACACCTTC. V gene TRBV5-1 combines with J gene TRBJ1-2; D gene ambiguous. Trimming pared 0 bases from V and 1 base from J, leaving 13 bases between. The CDR3 length is 16 residues. Germline CDR1 and CDR2: SGHRS and YFSETQ.

The chain carries TRBV10-3 and TRBJ2-3; no reliable D call. Germline V CDR1 and CDR2: ENHRY, SYGVKD. This CDR3 is built from 11 residues. V lost 9 bases and J 0 bases, leaving 4 bases between the germline ends. The CDR3 DNA is TGTGCCATGCGGAGCACAGATACGCAGTATTTT. It encodes CAMRSTDTQYF.